This T cell receptor (beta chain) originates from a study of T cell repertoires in cytomegalovirus infection (dated by TCRdb to the late 2010s). Broadly, across the study: Donor HLA type was relevant to the analysis, as public TCR beta signatures indicated carriage of CMV infection together with the matching HLA type. Broad study findings and their caveats: In the ex vivo response, HLA-C-restricted CMV-specific TCR beta clonotypes were dominant, and in two of eight donors the single most frequent clonotype came from this HLA-C-restricted group. Carriers of CMV infection plus the relevant HLA type were discriminated by the cumulative frequency of public TCR beta family members in the study cohort and in an independent approximately 350-donor cohort.

In regard to this clonotype: There is no known antigen for this receptor. Per-nucleotide qualities are absent, and no much larger clonotype sits a single base away.

Sequencer: Illumina HiSeq 1500. Using fastp trimming at Q25 and MiXCR clonotype assembly, TCRdb reanalyzed the public sequencing data and kept in-frame beta chains. Merged by CDR3 protein, the rows form single entries marked with the most common genes and DNA. The sample records about 600,000 distinct CDR3 sequences, 20% to 25% of which are singletons. The ten top clones hold 7.5% to 9% of the sample. Source material: CD8+ T cells from PBMCs. The origin of this receptor is a human donor in good health (CMV status not recorded). Some clones in this sample may be carry-over from other donors' samples.

The nucleotides read TGTGCCAGCAGTTACTTGACGACAGGTAGCTCCTACAATGAGCAGTTCTTC. Its translation reads: CASSYLTTGSSYNEQFF. The rearrangement combines TRBV6-6 with TRBJ2-1; TRBD1 is perhaps the D gene, given 6 matching bases. From the germline V gene (reference sequence), CDR1 is MNHNY and CDR2 is SVGAGI. Deletion took 1 base off V and 0 bases off J, with a span of 13 bases between the germline ends. Including cysteine and phenylalanine, the CDR3 has 17 amino acids. Only the CDR3 region is kept as DNA, spanning 51 bases read in frame from base 1.